This section outlines one TCR beta chain sequence together with its context. Its antigen is as yet unknown. The sample belongs to a study of vaccination and CD4 T cells after COVID-19. Overall study: Six males and four females, two of them Hispanic, were enrolled as convalescents. The authors gave control cultures a CEFX pool, an HIV-1 Nef pool, or no peptide.

Noted treatment: approximately nine-day PBMC culture with coronavirus spike peptide pools or control peptides (ViraFEST assay). Researchers used the Oncomine TCR Beta short-read assay to sequence DNA from cultured CD4+ T cells. The template was genomic DNA from cultured CD4+ T cells. TCRdb independently ran MiXCR on the PCR reads; one entry per CDR3 protein. The sample lists over 15,000 distinct CDR3 sequences, about three fifths occurring once. This sequence originates from a human donor who had recovered from COVID-19. What was sequenced was CD4+ T cells from blood, cultured in vitro.

CDR3 sequence: CASSLEGSGTEAFF. The CDR3 nucleotides are TGTGCCAGCAGCTTAGAGGGAAGCGGCACTGAAGCTTTCTTT. This chain connects TRBV11-2 to TRBJ1-1; D is unresolved. The CDR3 sequence is 14 residues long. Germline V gives CDR1 SGHAT, CDR2 FQNNGV. Trimming removed 0 bases at V and 4 bases at J, with 9 bases between.